This T cell receptor beta chain was identified in a study of T-cell memory formation after mild COVID-19. This clonotype was detected a few times. V dropped 7 bases and J dropped 3 bases, with 13 bases sitting between them. Germline assignment: CDR1 SGHRS and CDR2 YFSETQ. The CDR3 has 13 residues. Each CDR3 protein is one row after TCRdb ran MiXCR on the 5' RACE reads. The top ten hold around 12% of the sample, which has roughly 600,000 distinct CDR3 sequences, about a sixth seen once. Material: PBMCs or a T cell subset sorted from them (not recorded which). V gene TRBV5-1 combines with J gene TRBJ1-1; D gene ambiguous. The source of this sequence is an adult woman who had mild COVID-19 (a few samples of this study predate the infection). Cell type and time point are not known. Here the CDR3 reads CASSLMRDTEAFF. In nucleotides, the CDR3 is TGCGCCAGCTCACTGATGCGGGACACTGAAGCTTTCTTT.